This T cell receptor (beta chain) derives from a study of radiotherapy plus CTLA-4 blockade in lung cancer. The study, taken as a whole, reports: Radiotherapy plus ipilimumab was followed by expansion in blood of tumor-derived TCR clones.

TCRdb's table, derived via immunoSEQ multiplex PCR, lists solely in-frame clones and lacks some. Among about 60,000 clones listed, approximately 68% were seen once. Concerning this clone itself: Its antigen is still unknown.

The sample here was peripheral blood, taken from a patient treated with radiotherapy plus ipilimumab. This receptor was taken from a human donor with non-small cell lung cancer whose response to radiotherapy plus ipilimumab could not be evaluated.

This chain's CDR3 is CASSRYNEQFF. The CDR3 DNA follows: TGTGCCAGCAGCAGGTACAATGAGCAGTTCTTC. The gene calls are TRBV27 and TRBJ2-1; D is ambiguous. The germline CDR1 and CDR2 sequences are MNHEY and SMNVEV (reference sequence). V lost 6 bases and J lost 4, with 4 bases in between. The CDR3 has 11 amino acids.